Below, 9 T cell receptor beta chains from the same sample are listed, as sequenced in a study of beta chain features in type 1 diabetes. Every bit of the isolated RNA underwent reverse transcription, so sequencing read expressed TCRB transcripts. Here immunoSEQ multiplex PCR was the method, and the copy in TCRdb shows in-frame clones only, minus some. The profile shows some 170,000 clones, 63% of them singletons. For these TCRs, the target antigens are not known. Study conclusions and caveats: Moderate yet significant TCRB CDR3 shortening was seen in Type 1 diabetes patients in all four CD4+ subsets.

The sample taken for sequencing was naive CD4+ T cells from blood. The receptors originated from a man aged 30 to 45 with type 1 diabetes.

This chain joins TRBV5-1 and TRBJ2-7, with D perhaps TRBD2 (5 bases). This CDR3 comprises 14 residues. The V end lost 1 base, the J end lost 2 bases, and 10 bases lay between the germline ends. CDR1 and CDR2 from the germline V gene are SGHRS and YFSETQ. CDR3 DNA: TGCGCCAGCAGCTTGCAGGACGGGACCTACGAGCAGTACTTC. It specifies CASSLQDGTYEQYF.

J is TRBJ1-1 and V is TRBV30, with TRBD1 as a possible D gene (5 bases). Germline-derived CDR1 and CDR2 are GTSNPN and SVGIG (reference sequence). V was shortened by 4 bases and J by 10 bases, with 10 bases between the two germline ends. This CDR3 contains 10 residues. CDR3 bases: TGTGCCTGGACTAAGACAGTAGCTTTCTTT. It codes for CAWTKTVAFF.

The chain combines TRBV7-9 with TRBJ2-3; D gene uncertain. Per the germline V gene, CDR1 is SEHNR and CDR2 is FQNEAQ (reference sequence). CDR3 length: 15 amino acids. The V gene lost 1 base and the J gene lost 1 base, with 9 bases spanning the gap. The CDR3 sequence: CASSLEPLGTDTQYF. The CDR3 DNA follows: TGTGCCAGCAGCTTAGAACCACTCGGCACAGATACGCAGTATTTT.

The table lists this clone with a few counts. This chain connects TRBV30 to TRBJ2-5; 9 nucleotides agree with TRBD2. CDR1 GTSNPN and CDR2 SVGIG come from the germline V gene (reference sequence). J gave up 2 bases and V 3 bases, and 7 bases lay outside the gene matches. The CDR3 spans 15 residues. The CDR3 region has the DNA TGTGCCTGGAGGGATGGGCTAGCGGGGCAAGAGACCCAGTACTTC. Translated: CAWRDGLAGQETQYF.

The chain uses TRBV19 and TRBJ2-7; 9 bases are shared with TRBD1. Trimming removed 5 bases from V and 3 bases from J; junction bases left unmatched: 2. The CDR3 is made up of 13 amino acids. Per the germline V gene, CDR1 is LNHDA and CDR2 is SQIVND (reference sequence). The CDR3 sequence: CASSSGQGYEQYF. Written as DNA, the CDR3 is TGTGCCAGTAGTTCGGGACAGGGCTACGAGCAGTACTTC.

This CDR3 reads CSSDLNTEAFF. Here the CDR3 DNA reads TGCAGCTCTGATTTGAACACTGAAGCTTTCTTT. The rearrangement joins TRBV29-1 to TRBJ1-1; D remains ambiguous. Trimming removed 8 bases at V and 0 bases at J, with 7 bases between. The CDR3 loop spans 11 amino acids. The germline CDR1 and CDR2 sequences are SQVTM and ANQGSEA.

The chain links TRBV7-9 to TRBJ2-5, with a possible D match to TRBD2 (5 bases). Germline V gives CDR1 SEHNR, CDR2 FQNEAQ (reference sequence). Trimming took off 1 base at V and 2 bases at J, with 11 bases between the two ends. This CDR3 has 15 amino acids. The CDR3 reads CASSLESWTQETQYF. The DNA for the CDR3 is TGTGCCAGCAGCTTAGAGTCGTGGACTCAAGAGACCCAGTACTTC.

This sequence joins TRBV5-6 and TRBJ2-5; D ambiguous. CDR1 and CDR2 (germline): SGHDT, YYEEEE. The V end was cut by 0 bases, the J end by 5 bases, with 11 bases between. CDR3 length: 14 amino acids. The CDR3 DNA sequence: TGTGCCAGCAGCTTGGGGAACTCGTGGGAGACCCAGTACTTC. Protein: CASSLGNSWETQYF. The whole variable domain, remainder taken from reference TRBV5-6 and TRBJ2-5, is DAGVTQSPTHLIKTRGQQVTLRCSPKSGHDTVSWYQQALGQGPQFIFQYYEEEERQRGNFPDRFSGHQFPNYSSELNVNALLLGDSALYLCASSLGNSWETQYFGPGTRLLVL.

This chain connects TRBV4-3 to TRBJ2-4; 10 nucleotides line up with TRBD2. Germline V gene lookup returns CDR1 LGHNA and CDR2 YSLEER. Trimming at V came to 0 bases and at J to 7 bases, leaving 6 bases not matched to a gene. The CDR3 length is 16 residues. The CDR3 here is CASSQDGASGGNIQYF. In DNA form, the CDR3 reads TGCGCCAGCAGCCAAGATGGGGCTAGCGGGGGCAACATTCAGTACTTC.